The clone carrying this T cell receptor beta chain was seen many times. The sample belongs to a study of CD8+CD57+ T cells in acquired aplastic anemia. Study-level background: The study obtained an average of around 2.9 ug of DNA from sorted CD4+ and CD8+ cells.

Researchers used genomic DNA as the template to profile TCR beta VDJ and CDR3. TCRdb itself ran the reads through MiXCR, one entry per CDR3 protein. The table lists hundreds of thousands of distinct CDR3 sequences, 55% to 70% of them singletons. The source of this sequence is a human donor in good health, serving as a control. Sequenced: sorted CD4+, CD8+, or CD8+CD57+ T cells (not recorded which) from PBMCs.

In DNA, the CDR3 is TGTGCCAGCAGCGTTGATTGGGGGAGACAATACGAGCAGTACTTC. Encoded protein: CASSVDWGRQYEQYF. The chain couples TRBV6-4 to TRBJ2-7, with D perhaps TRBD1 or TRBD2 (5 bases each). V lost 6 bases to trimming and J lost 4 bases, with 19 bases between them. Germline V gives CDR1 MRHNA, CDR2 SNTAGT. The CDR3 consists of 15 residues.